This is a list of T cell receptor beta chains from one sample in a study of T cells after yellow fever vaccination. TCRdb recomputed calls from the 5' RACE reads with MiXCR, one row per CDR3 protein. Of 450,000 to 550,000 distinct CDR3 sequences listed, just over 20% are singletons. Source: PBMCs, taken roughly 20 days after the first yellow fever vaccination. The source is a young man who received the YFV17D yellow fever vaccine. Each CDR3 is given with its conserved first and last residue.

v_gene | CDR3aa
TRBV5-1 | CASSWDRGMETEAFF
TRBV4-1 | CASSQDTGGSGYTF
TRBV5-4 | CASSLAAGGRNTEAFF
TRBV6-2/TRBV6-3 | CASGPLSGTGGELFF
TRBV19 | CASSLSDSSLGNTEAFF
TRBV6-2/TRBV6-3 | CATTPTGPNEQFF
TRBV4-3 | CASSQGWGANTGELFF
TRBV2 | CASSDIGTINTGELFF
TRBV20-1 | CSARDPGLAVTDTQYF
TRBV29-1 | CSVGGDGYTF
TRBV9 | CASSAKLQGEAFF
TRBV3-1 | CASSQVSIGSPLHF
TRBV4-1 | CASSQEGNSPYNEQFF
TRBV11-3 | CASSLLYGGADTQYF
TRBV6-2/TRBV6-3 | CASSEPGHHIGYTF
TRBV7-2 | CASSIRIGNHQPQHF
TRBV2 | CASSDTGIDEQFF
TRBV7-8 | CASSPSPGGDYGYTF
TRBV27 | CASQGVGETQYF
TRBV12-3/TRBV12-4 | CASSFEGGPDNEQFF
TRBV9 | CASSVGTSGGSYEQYF
TRBV20-1 | CSAPPSDNEQYF
TRBV7-9 | CASSFPQWGSNNEQFF
TRBV12-3/TRBV12-4 | CASILTGRQETQYF
TRBV3-1 | CASSQNSISTDTQYF
TRBV29-1 | CSVDGGQGRFF
TRBV5-6 | CASSLDLSSTDTQYF
TRBV9 | CASSQEDEQFF
TRBV30 | CAWSAGTGLSKNIQYF
TRBV7-2 | CASSHQTTTPGAGYTF
TRBV4-3 | CASSQEPRTVDEQFF
TRBV6-2/TRBV6-3 | CASSLPLDRRDQPQHF
TRBV5-1 | CASSYPGGPGTDTQYF
TRBV6-1 | CASRSGTRAYGYTF
TRBV15 | CATGVRPSGANVLTF
TRBV12-3/TRBV12-4 | CASSYWGSGGMDTQYF
TRBV4-1 | CASSQVIGQPQHF
TRBV12-3/TRBV12-4 | CASSLLAVKETQYF
TRBV12-3/TRBV12-4 | CASSPPPLSYNEQFF
TRBV7-8 | CASSLAPAGGAVEQFF
TRBV5-5 | CASSLMTANYGYTF
TRBV7-8 | CASSPGTTTRRGYTF
TRBV19 | CASSINQPNYNEQFF
TRBV20-1 | CSARRGPWDEQFF
TRBV7-3 | CASSLAQENEQFF
TRBV18 | CASKSQEIGEQYF
TRBV2 | CASSRDRASGANVLTF
TRBV20-1 | CSARLGDRVETQYF
TRBV5-1 | CASSLEVSGGYNEQYF
TRBV12-3/TRBV12-4 | CASSFGTDANTGELFF
TRBV20-1 | CSARVTSGVTDTQYF
TRBV7-8 | CASSPLAGGQDTQYF
TRBV4-3 | CASSQGGSYNEKLFF